The sample holds a few counts of the clone carrying this T cell receptor (beta chain). The data were obtained in a study of cytotoxic CD8 clonotypes in ibrutinib-treated CLL. Germline values: CDR1 SGHDN, CDR2 FVKESK. This CDR3 is built from 18 residues. V shed 1 base and J shed 0 bases, with 16 bases lying between them. The method was immunoSEQ multiplex PCR; TCRdb's version includes in-frame clones alone and lacks a portion of them. The sample lists about 140,000 clones; 75% to 80% were seen once. Here the sequenced sample was PBMCs, taken after 24 months of ibrutinib treatment. The TCR was taken from a human donor with chronic lymphocytic leukemia. The chain has TRBV14 and TRBJ2-4, with D perhaps matching TRBD2 (5 bases). CDR3 sequence: CASSQGSGPPIAKNIQYF. The CDR3 bases are TGTGCCAGCAGCCAAGGGAGCGGACCGCCTATAGCCAAAAACATTCAGTACTTC.